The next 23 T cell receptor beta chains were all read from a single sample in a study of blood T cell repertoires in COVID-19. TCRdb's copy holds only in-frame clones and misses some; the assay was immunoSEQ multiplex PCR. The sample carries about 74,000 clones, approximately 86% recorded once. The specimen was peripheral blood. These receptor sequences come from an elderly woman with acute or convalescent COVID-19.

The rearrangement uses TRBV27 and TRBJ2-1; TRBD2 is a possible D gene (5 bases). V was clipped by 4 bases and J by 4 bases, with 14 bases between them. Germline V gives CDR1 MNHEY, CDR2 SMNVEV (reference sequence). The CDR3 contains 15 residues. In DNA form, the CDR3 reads TGTGCCAGCAGTTCCCTCCGGGAAACTTACAATGAGCAGTTCTTC. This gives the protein CASSSLRETYNEQFF.

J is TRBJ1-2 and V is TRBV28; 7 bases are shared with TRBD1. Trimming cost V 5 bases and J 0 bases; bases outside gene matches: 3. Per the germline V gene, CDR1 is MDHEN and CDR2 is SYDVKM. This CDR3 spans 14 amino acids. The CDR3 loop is CASSLGQANYGYTF. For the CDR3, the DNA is TGTGCCAGCAGTCTAGGACAGGCTAACTATGGCTACACCTTC.

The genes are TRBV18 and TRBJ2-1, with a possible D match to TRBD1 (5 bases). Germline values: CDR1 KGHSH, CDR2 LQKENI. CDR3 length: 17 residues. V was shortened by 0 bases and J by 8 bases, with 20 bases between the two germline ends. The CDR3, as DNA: TGTGCCAGCTCACCACCCAGAAGGGGCAGGCCCCAGGATGAGCAGTTCTTC. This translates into CASSPPRRGRPQDEQFF.

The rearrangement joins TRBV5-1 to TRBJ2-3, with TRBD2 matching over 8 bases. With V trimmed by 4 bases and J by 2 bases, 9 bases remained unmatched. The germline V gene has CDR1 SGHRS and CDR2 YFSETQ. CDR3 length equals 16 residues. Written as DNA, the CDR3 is TGCGCCAGCAGCCCGGAGTTGCGGGGGGTCACAGATACGCAGTATTTT. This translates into CASSPELRGVTDTQYF.

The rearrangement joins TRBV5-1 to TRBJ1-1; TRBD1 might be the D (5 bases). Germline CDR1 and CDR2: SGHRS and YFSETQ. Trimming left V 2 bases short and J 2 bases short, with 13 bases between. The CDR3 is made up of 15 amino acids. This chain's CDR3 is CASSLSGGTNTEAFF. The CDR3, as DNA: TGCGCCAGCAGCTTATCCGGGGGGACCAACACTGAAGCTTTCTTT. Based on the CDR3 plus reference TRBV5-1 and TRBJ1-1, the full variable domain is KAGVTQTPRYLIKTRGQQVTLSCSPISGHRSVSWYQQTPGQGLQFLFEYFSETQRNKGNFPGRFSGRQFSNSRSEMNVSTLELGDSALYLCASSLSGGTNTEAFFGQGTRLTVV.

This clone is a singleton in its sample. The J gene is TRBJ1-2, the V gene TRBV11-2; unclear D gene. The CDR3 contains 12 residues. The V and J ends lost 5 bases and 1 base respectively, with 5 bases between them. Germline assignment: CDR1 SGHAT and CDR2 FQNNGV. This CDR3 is CASSTINYGYTF. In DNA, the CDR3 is TGTGCCAGCAGCACTATTAACTATGGCTACACCTTC.

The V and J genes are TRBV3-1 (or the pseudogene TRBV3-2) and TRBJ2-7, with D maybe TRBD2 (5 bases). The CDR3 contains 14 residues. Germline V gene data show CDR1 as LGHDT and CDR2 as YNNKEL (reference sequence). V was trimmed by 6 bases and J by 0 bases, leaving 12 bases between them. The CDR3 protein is CASRRSGSSYEQYF. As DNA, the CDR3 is TGTGCCAGCAGACGGTCGGGGAGCTCCTACGAGCAGTACTTC.

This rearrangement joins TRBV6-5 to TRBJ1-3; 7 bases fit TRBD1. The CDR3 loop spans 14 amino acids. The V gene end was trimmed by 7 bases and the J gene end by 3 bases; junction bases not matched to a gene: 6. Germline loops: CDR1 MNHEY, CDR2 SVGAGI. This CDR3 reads CASMEGAHGNTIYF. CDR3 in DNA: TGTGCCAGCATGGAGGGGGCTCATGGAAACACCATATATTTT.

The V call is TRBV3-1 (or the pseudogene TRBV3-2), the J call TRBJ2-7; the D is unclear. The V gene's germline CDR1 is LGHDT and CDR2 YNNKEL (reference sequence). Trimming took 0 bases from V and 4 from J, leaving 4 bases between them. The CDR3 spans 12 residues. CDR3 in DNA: TGTGCCAGCAGCCAAGATATGTACGAGCAGTACTTC. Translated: CASSQDMYEQYF.

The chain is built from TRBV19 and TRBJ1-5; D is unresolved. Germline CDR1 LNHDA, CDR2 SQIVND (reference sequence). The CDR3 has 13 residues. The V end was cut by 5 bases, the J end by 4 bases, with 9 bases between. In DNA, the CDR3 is TGTGCCAGTAGTCCTAACCTGAATCAGCCCCAGCATTTT. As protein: CASSPNLNQPQHF. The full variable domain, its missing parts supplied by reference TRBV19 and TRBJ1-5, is DGGITQSPKYLFRKEGQNVTLSCEQNLNHDAMYWYRQDPGQGLRLIYYSQIVNDFQKGDIAEGYSVSREKKESFPLTVTSAQKNPTAFYLCASSPNLNQPQHFGDGTRLSIL.

The CDR3 DNA reads TGCGCCAGCAGTCTCGCCTCCACAGGGAACAATGAGCAGTTCTTC. Encoded protein: CASSLASTGNNEQFF. The V and J genes are TRBV5-1 and TRBJ2-1, with D perhaps matching TRBD1 (6 bases). Germline V gene lookup returns CDR1 SGHRS and CDR2 YFSETQ. This CDR3 has 15 amino acids. The germline V and J ends were trimmed by 5 bases and 5 bases, with 17 bases remaining between them.

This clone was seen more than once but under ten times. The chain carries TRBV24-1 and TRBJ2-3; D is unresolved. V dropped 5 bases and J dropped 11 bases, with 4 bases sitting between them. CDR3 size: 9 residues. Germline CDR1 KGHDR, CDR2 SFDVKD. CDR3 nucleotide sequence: TGTGCCACCAGTGTAGTGCAGTATTTT. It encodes CATSVVQYF.

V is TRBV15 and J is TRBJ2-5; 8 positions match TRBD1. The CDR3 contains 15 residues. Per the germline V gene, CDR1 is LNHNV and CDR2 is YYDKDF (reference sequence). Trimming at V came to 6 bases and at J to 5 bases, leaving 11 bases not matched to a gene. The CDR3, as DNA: TGTGCCACCAGAGGATCAGGGGGCATGCGTGAGACCCAGTACTTC. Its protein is CATRGSGGMRETQYF.

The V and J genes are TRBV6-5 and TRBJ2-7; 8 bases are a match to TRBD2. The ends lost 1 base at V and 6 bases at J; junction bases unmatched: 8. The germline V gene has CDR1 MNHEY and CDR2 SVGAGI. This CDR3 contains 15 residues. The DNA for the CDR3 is TGTGCCAGCAGTTACTATGGGCGGGAGGAGACCGAGCAGTACTTC. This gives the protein CASSYYGREETEQYF.

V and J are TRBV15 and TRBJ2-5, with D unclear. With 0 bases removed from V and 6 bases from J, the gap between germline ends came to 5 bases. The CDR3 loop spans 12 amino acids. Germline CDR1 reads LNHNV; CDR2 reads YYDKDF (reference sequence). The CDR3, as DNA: TGTGCCACCAGCAGAGATCAAAAGACCCAGTACTTC. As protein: CATSRDQKTQYF.

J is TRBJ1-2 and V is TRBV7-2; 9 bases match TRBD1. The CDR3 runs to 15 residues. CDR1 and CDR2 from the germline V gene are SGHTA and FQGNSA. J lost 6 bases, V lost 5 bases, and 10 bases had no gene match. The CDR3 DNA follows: TGTGCCAGCAGCATCCCGGGACAGGGTAGTCATGGCTACACCTTC. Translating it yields CASSIPGQGSHGYTF.

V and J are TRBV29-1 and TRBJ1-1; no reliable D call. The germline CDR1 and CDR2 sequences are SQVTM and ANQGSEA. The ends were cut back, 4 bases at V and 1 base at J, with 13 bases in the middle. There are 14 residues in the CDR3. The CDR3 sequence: CSVVPARGNTEAFF. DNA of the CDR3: TGCAGCGTTGTCCCTGCCCGCGGGAACACTGAAGCTTTCTTT.

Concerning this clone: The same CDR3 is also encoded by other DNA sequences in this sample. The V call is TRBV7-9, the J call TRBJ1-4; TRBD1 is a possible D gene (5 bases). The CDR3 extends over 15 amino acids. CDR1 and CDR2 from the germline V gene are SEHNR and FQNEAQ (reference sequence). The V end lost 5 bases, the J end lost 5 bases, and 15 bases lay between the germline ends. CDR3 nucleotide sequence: TGTGCCAGCAGCCCCCCGGGACGGGGGAATGAAAAACTGTTTTTT. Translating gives CASSPPGRGNEKLFF.

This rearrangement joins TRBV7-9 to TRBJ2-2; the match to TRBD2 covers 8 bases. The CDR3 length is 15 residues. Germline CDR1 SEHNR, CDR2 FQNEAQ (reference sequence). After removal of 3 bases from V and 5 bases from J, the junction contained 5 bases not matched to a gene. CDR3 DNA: TGTGCCAGCAGCTTTCCGGGAGGGGGGACCGGGGAGCTGTTTTTT. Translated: CASSFPGGGTGELFF.

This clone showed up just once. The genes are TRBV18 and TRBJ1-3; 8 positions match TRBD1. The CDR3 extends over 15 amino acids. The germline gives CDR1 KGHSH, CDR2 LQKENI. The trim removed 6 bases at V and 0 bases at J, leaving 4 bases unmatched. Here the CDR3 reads CASSQDRASGNTIYF. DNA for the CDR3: TGTGCCAGCTCGCAGGACAGGGCCTCTGGAAACACCATATATTTT.

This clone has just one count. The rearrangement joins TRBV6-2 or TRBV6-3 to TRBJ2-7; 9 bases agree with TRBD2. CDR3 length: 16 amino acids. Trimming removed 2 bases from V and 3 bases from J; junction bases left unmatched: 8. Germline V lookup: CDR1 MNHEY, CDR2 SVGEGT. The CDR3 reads CASSYGYSGGYYEQYF. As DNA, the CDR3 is TGTGCCAGCAGTTACGGCTATAGCGGGGGCTACTACGAGCAGTACTTC.

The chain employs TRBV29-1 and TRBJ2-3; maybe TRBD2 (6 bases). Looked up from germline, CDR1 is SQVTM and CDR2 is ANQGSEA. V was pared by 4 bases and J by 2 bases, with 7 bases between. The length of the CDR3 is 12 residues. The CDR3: CSVAGDTDTQYF. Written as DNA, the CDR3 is TGCAGCGTTGCGGGAGACACAGATACGCAGTATTTT.

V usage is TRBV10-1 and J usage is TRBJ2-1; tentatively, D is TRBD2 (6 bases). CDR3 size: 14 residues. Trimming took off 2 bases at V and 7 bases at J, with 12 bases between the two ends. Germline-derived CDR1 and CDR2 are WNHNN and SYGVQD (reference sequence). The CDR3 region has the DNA TGCGCCAGCAGTGAGAGAGCGGGTCTTAATGAGCAGTTCTTC. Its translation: CASSERAGLNEQFF.